The sequence of this TCR beta chain was determined in a study of CD8 T cells in ankylosing spondylitis. Findings of the study overall: Reports of some motif variants in reactive arthritis synovial fluid and blood predate this one. One TCR beta motif, made up of 7 or 8 highly homologous variants, appeared characteristic of ankylosing spondylitis blood.

MiXCR, run by TCRdb on the 5' RACE reads, gives a single entry per CDR3 protein. The table has about 130,000 distinct CDR3 sequences, about 7.3% seen once. V lost 2 bases, J lost 2 bases, and 9 bases lay in between. The CDR3 has 14 residues. Germline V gene data show CDR1 as SGHVS and CDR2 as FQNEAQ. This clonotype was detected ten times or more. Its antigen is not identified. The specimen sequenced was blood, either unsorted or a sorted T cell fraction (not recorded which). This sequence joins TRBV7-8 and TRBJ1-2; D gene uncertain. This TCR derives from a female donor with ankylosing spondylitis or in good health (not recorded which). The DNA for the CDR3 is TGTGCCAGCAGCTTAAGAGGACGGAACTATGGCTACACCTTC. As protein: CASSLRGRNYGYTF.